The source of this TCR beta chain is a study of T cells after somatic rescue of genetic block. CDR1 is SEHNR, CDR2 FQNEAQ, per germline (reference sequence). CDR3 length equals 14 residues. The V and J ends lost 7 bases and 1 base respectively, with 13 bases between them. Clones were read by immunoSEQ multiplex PCR, and TCRdb kept only the in-frame ones, dropping some. This sample has 70,000 or so clones, with about 91% found just once. The chain joins TRBV7-9 to TRBJ1-1; the D is unclear. The source is a man aged 35-49 years. Sequences were obtained from peripheral blood mononuclear cells (PBMCs). As DNA, the CDR3 is TGTGCCAGCACTGGTGGGCAGAGGAACACTGAAGCTTTCTTT. This codes for CASTGGQRNTEAFF.